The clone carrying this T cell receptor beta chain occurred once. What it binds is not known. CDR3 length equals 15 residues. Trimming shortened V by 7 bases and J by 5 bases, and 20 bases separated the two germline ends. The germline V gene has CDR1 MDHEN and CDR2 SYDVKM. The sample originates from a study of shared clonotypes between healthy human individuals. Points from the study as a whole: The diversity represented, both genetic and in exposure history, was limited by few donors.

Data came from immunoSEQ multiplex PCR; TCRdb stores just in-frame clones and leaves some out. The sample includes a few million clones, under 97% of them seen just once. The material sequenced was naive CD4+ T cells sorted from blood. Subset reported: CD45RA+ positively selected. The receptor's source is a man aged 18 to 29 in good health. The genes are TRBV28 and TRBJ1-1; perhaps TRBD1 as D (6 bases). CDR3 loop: CASNVLETGRTEAFF. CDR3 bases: TGTGCCAGCAACGTACTCGAAACAGGGAGGACTGAAGCTTTCTTT.